The 21 T cell receptor beta chains in this list originate from one sample, sequenced in a study of T cell repertoires in cytomegalovirus infection. Via MiXCR, TCRdb re-called the reads, giving one row per CDR3 protein. This sample carries about 360,000 distinct CDR3 sequences, about a sixth of them seen once, and the ten largest clones take around 10%. Sequencing input: PBMCs. The receptors come from a human donor in good health (CMV status not recorded). Some clones in this sample may be carry-over from other donors' samples.

This clonotype has only a few counts. V and J are TRBV5-1 and TRBJ2-3; D possibly corresponds to TRBD1 (5 bases). V gave up 3 bases and J gave up 2 bases, with 13 bases separating them. Germline-derived CDR1 and CDR2 are SGHRS and YFSETQ. The CDR3 runs 15 residues. Written as DNA, the CDR3 is TGCGCCAGCAGCTACCTAGGGGCCCCCACAGATACGCAGTATTTT. Translated, it gives CASSYLGAPTDTQYF.

This clonotype was observed many times. The chain employs TRBV7-2 and TRBJ2-3; possibly TRBD1 or TRBD2 for D (5 bases each). The CDR3 totals 16 residues. Germline loops: CDR1 SGHTA, CDR2 FQGNSA. V was cut by 6 bases and J by 2 bases, with 18 bases left in between. The CDR3 is CASRRTGHKSTDTQYF. As DNA, the CDR3 is TGTGCCAGCAGAAGGACGGGGCATAAATCCACAGATACGCAGTATTTT.

This clonotype was recorded many times. The chain combines TRBV4-3 with TRBJ2-3, with TRBD2 as a possible D gene (5 bases). Trimming left V 1 base short and J 6 bases short, with 5 bases between. Germline V gene sequence: CDR1 LGHNA, CDR2 YSLEER. The CDR3 sequence is 12 residues long. The DNA of the CDR3 is TGCGCCAGCAGCCAAGGAGGGGATACGCAGTATTTT. This translates into CASSQGGDTQYF.

This clonotype was counted a few times. The rearrangement links TRBV12-5 to TRBJ1-1; 7 positions agree with TRBD1. Looked up from germline, CDR1 is LGHNT and CDR2 is FRNRAP. J lost 3 bases, V lost 10 bases, and 17 bases had no gene match. The CDR3 contains 16 residues. The CDR3 is CAIRGGRRRKYTEAFF. The CDR3, as DNA: TGTGCTATCAGGGGGGGGAGACGACGGAAATACACTGAAGCTTTCTTT.

The chain joins TRBV29-1 to TRBJ2-1; TRBD1 agrees at 7 bases. This CDR3 is built from 12 residues. Germline CDR1 and CDR2: SQVTM and ANQGSEA. V shed 5 bases, J shed 9 bases, and the junction held 7 bases outside the gene matches. Here the CDR3 reads CSVSDRTREQFF. CDR3 coding DNA: TGCAGCGTTTCGGACAGGACCCGTGAGCAGTTCTTC.

In its sample, this clonotype was seen many times. This rearrangement joins TRBV11-2 to TRBJ2-7, with a weak D call TRBD2 (6 bases). Germline CDR1 and CDR2: SGHAT and FQNNGV. Trimming removed 5 bases at V and 4 bases at J, with 12 bases between. This CDR3 spans 13 amino acids. The CDR3 loop reads CASSTGTGYEQYF. The CDR3, as DNA: TGTGCCAGCAGCACCGGGACTGGGTACGAGCAGTACTTC.

This chain links TRBV27 with TRBJ2-7, with 7 bases identical to TRBD2. The V gene end was trimmed by 6 bases and the J gene end by 6 bases; junction bases not matched to a gene: 5. This CDR3 comprises 12 residues. Germline loops: CDR1 MNHEY, CDR2 SMNVEV (reference sequence). The CDR3 spells CASRQGGGEQYF. DNA of the CDR3: TGTGCCAGCAGGCAGGGCGGGGGCGAGCAGTACTTC.

The chain employs TRBV6-2 or TRBV6-3 and TRBJ1-1; TRBD1 agrees at 9 bases. The CDR3 has 16 residues. V dropped 6 bases and J dropped 1; count of bases not matched to a gene: 9. Germline V CDR1 and CDR2: MNHEY, SVGEGT. CDR3 loop: CASSRGGTGTNTEAFF. As DNA, the CDR3 is TGTGCCAGCAGCCGGGGGGGGACAGGGACGAACACTGAAGCTTTCTTT.

V and J are TRBV7-6 and TRBJ2-2, with TRBD2 matching 9 bases. The CDR3 runs 16 residues. CDR1 is SGHVS and CDR2 is FNYEAQ in the germline V gene. The ends lost 2 bases at V and 5 bases at J; junction bases unmatched: 6. The CDR3 DNA reads TGTGCCAGCAGCTTAAGGGGACTAGCTGGAACCGGGGAGCTGTTTTTT. The encoded protein is CASSLRGLAGTGELFF.

This clonotype was counted a few times. This chain uses TRBV4-1 with TRBJ2-2; 9 nucleotides align to TRBD2. The CDR3 runs 17 residues. Trimming at V came to 0 bases and at J to 0 bases, leaving 2 bases not matched to a gene. Germline CDR1 and CDR2: MGHRA and YSYEKL. The chain's CDR3 is CASSQEKRGANTGELFF. Here the CDR3 DNA reads TGCGCCAGCAGCCAAGAAAAGCGGGGGGCGAACACCGGGGAGCTGTTTTTT.

The chain links TRBV2 to TRBJ2-3, with 10 nucleotides matching TRBD2. The length of the CDR3 is 14 residues. The trim removed 5 bases at V and 3 bases at J, leaving 2 bases unmatched. The V gene's germline CDR1 is SNHLY and CDR2 FYNNEI. In DNA, the CDR3 is TGTGCCAGCAGTATAGCGGGAGGAACAGATACGCAGTATTTT. As protein: CASSIAGGTDTQYF. The full variable domain, with the rest looked up from reference TRBV2 and TRBJ2-3, is EPEVTQTPSHQVTQMGQEVILRCVPISNHLYFYWYRQILGQKVEFLVSFYNNEISEKSEIFDDQFSVERPDGSNFTLKIRSTKLEDSAMYFCASSIAGGTDTQYFGPGTRLTVL.

This clonotype was seen at least ten times. The J gene is TRBJ2-5, the V gene TRBV7-2, with 10 bases that match TRBD2. V dropped 7 bases and J dropped 3; count of bases not matched to a gene: 14. CDR1 SGHTA and CDR2 FQGNSA come from the germline V gene. This CDR3 is 17 amino acids long. The CDR3 DNA reads as TGTGCCAGCAATCTGATCGCTAGCGGGAGTCTGGAAGAGACCCAGTACTTC. It codes for CASNLIASGSLEETQYF. The full variable domain, completed using reference TRBV7-2 and TRBJ2-5, is GAGVSQSPSNKVTEKGKDVELRCDPISGHTALYWYRQSLGQGLEFLIYFQGNSAPDKSGLPSDRFSAERTGGSVSTLTIQRTQQEDSAVYLCASNLIASGSLEETQYFGPGTRLLVL.

The table lists this clonotype with a few counts. This chain connects TRBV19 to TRBJ1-2; TRBD1 might be the D (5 bases). The germline gives CDR1 LNHDA, CDR2 SQIVND (reference sequence). Trimming left V 3 bases short and J 1 base short, with 18 bases between. The CDR3 sequence is 17 residues long. CDR3 in amino acids: CASSIIRVLRGNYGYTF. DNA of the CDR3: TGTGCCAGTAGTATCATCAGGGTCCTGCGTGGTAACTATGGCTACACCTTC.

This clonotype was detected only a few times. This rearrangement joins TRBV18 to TRBJ1-4; 8 bases are a match to TRBD1. CDR1 is KGHSH and CDR2 is LQKENI in the germline V gene. The V segment lost 3 bases and the J segment 4 bases; nucleotides outside the gene matches: 1. The CDR3 consists of 14 residues. The CDR3 sequence: CASSPDRVNEKLFF. The CDR3 DNA reads TGTGCCAGCTCACCGGACAGGGTTAATGAAAAACTGTTTTTT.

V and J are TRBV19 and TRBJ1-1; a possible D gene is TRBD1 (6 bases). The germline gives CDR1 LNHDA, CDR2 SQIVND (reference sequence). Trimming took 6 bases from V and 1 from J, leaving 12 bases between them. This CDR3 region has 14 residues. The chain's CDR3 is CASRRATGNTEAFF. The CDR3 DNA reads as TGTGCCAGTAGGAGAGCGACAGGGAACACTGAAGCTTTCTTT.

The table lists this clonotype with many counts. The chain joins TRBV28 to TRBJ2-4; D is ambiguous. Trimming removed 3 bases at V and 0 bases at J, with 9 bases between. The length of the CDR3 is 15 residues. Germline lookup yields CDR1 MDHEN and CDR2 SYDVKM. CDR3 in amino acids: CASSFVHLAKNIQYF. The CDR3, as DNA: TGTGCCAGCAGTTTCGTCCATTTAGCCAAAAACATTCAGTACTTC.

There are many counts of this clonotype. This sequence joins TRBV24-1 and TRBJ2-1, with 10 bases aligning to TRBD1. The CDR3 spans 15 residues. J was trimmed by 5 bases and V by 4 bases; bases with no gene match: 4. Germline-derived CDR1 and CDR2 are KGHDR and SFDVKD. CDR3 bases: TGTGCCACCAGTGACCCCGGGACAGGGGACAATGAGCAGTTCTTC. Its translation: CATSDPGTGDNEQFF.

This clonotype appeared many times. CDR3: CASSLDIAADTQYF. In DNA, the CDR3 is TGTGCCAGCAGCTTAGATATAGCAGCAGATACGCAGTATTTT. The chain employs TRBV11-2 and TRBJ2-3; D is unresolved. Germline V gene lookup returns CDR1 SGHAT and CDR2 FQNNGV. The CDR3 consists of 14 residues. The V end lost 0 bases, the J end lost 4 bases, and 8 bases lay between the germline ends.

This chain connects TRBV19 to TRBJ1-3; TRBD1 aligns across 9 bases. Trimming took 2 bases from V and 4 from J; bases not matched to a gene: 3. Germline V gene lookup returns CDR1 LNHDA and CDR2 SQIVND (reference sequence). The CDR3 runs 15 residues. CDR3 in amino acids: CASSIRTGDGNTIYF. The CDR3, as DNA: TGTGCCAGTAGTATAAGGACAGGGGACGGAAACACCATATATTTT.

This clonotype showed up many times. The rearrangement uses TRBV7-8 and TRBJ1-5; D not certain. The ends were cut back, 1 base at V and 0 bases at J, with 10 bases in the middle. There are 16 residues in the CDR3. Germline-derived CDR1 and CDR2 are SGHVS and FQNEAQ. CDR3 region: CASSLEIAGSNQPQHF. The DNA of the CDR3 is TGTGCCAGCAGCTTAGAGATTGCGGGTAGCAATCAGCCCCAGCATTTT.

This clonotype was seen repeatedly, ten times or more. This chain connects TRBV12-3 or TRBV12-4 to TRBJ2-3, with 10 bases matching TRBD2. V was clipped by 2 bases and J by 2 bases; unmatched bases: 7. This CDR3 is 17 amino acids long. The CDR3, as DNA: TGTGCCAGCAGTTTAAGGAGTAGCGGGGGGACCACAGATACGCAGTATTTT. Its protein is CASSLRSSGGTTDTQYF.